The 25 T cell receptor beta chains below were found in one sample sequenced in a study of regulatory T cells in long-lasting Graves disease. The time point was: persistent/refractory GD, antithyroid drugs over 5 years with positive TRAb. The TCR library was made from RNA extracted from PBMCs. In building TCR beta libraries, iRepertoire HTBI primers were used together with Arm-PCR of CDR3 regions. In TCRdb, the multiplex PCR reads were re-called with MiXCR into one record per CDR3 protein. The sample consists of 350,000 to 450,000 distinct CDR3 sequences, 20% to 25% of them appearing once. The sample consisted of peripheral blood mononuclear cells (PBMCs), taken when the disease was refractory, from a patient treated with antithyroid drugs. The origin of the receptors is a female donor with Graves disease.

The V and J genes are TRBV7-2 and TRBJ1-2; 9 nucleotides line up with TRBD1. Germline assignment: CDR1 SGHTA and CDR2 FQGNSA. V lost 5 bases and J lost 8; bases outside the gene matches: 12. The CDR3 is 15 residues long. This CDR3 is CASSKNTGTGNGYTF. CDR3 bases: TGTGCCAGCAGCAAGAACACCGGGACAGGGAACGGCTACACCTTC.

This clonotype was seen ten or more times. The V call is TRBV28, the J call TRBJ2-5, with 7 bases aligning to TRBD2. V shed 7 bases and J 5 bases; nucleotides not matched to a gene: 7. The CDR3 length is 13 residues. CDR1 MDHEN and CDR2 SYDVKM come from the germline V gene. The CDR3 reads CASTEGGRETQYF. The CDR3 region has the DNA TGTGCCAGCACCGAGGGAGGGAGGGAGACCCAGTACTTC.

V is TRBV29-1 and J is TRBJ1-1; D is undetermined. The germline V gene has CDR1 SQVTM and CDR2 ANQGSEA. Trimming pared 0 bases from V and 0 bases from J, leaving 2 bases between. The CDR3 totals 12 residues. This CDR3 reads CSVEDMNTEAFF. CDR3 bases: TGCAGCGTTGAAGACATGAACACTGAAGCTTTCTTT.

This chain uses TRBV19 with TRBJ2-2, with D possibly being TRBD1 (6 bases). There are 17 residues in the CDR3. Germline V gene data show CDR1 as LNHDA and CDR2 as SQIVND (reference sequence). V gave up 3 bases and J gave up 1 base, with 15 bases separating them. The CDR3 DNA is TGTGCCAGTAGTATGTCCGGGACACCGATGAACACCGGGGAGCTGTTTTTT. This gives the protein CASSMSGTPMNTGELFF.

The J gene is TRBJ2-5, the V gene TRBV5-1, with D possibly TRBD2 on 6 matching bases. CDR1 and CDR2 (germline): SGHRS, YFSETQ. Trimming stripped 0 bases from V and 7 bases from J, with 13 bases between. CDR3 length: 14 residues. CDR3 DNA: TGCGCCAGCAGCTTGGACGGGGGTCCGGGGACCCAGTACTTC. Translated, it gives CASSLDGGPGTQYF.

This clonotype was seen repeatedly, ten times or more. This chain joins TRBV20-1 and TRBJ2-7, with TRBD2 matching over 8 bases. CDR1 is DFQATT and CDR2 is SNEGSKA in the germline V gene (reference sequence). The CDR3 consists of 12 residues. The V segment lost 3 bases and the J segment 2 bases; nucleotides outside the gene matches: 0. As DNA, the CDR3 is TGCAGTGCTAGTAGCGGGACCTACGAGCAGTACTTC. This encodes CSASSGTYEQYF.

This chain joins TRBV20-1 and TRBJ1-6; 7 bases are shared with TRBD1. From germline, CDR1 is DFQATT and CDR2 SNEGSKA (reference sequence). The CDR3 is 14 residues long. V shed 0 bases and J 9 bases; nucleotides not matched to a gene: 5. Written as DNA, the CDR3 is TGCAGTGCTAGAGATCTCAGACAGGGTTCACCCCTCCACTTT. Protein product: CSARDLRQGSPLHF.

This clonotype was detected only a few times. Sequence at one end of the junction differs from germline and may be a read error. The CDR3 nucleotides are TGTGCTAGCAGCTTAGTAGCGGCGGGGGAGACCCAGTACTTC. Translating gives CASSLVAAGETQYF. The chain couples TRBV7-7 to TRBJ2-5; TRBD2 is a possible D gene (6 bases). The CDR3 totals 14 residues. Per the germline V gene, CDR1 is SSHAT and CDR2 is FNYEAQ (reference sequence).

With regard to this clonotype: Possible read error: a much larger clone is one base away. The chain links TRBV30 to TRBJ2-5; 10 bases are a match to TRBD2. V shed 0 bases and J 5 bases; nucleotides not matched to a gene: 9. The germline CDR1 and CDR2 sequences are GTSNPN and SVGIG (reference sequence). This CDR3 comprises 16 residues. CDR3 in amino acids: CAWSVLASGSSETQYF. As DNA, the CDR3 is TGTGCCTGGAGTGTCCTCGCTAGCGGGAGTAGCGAGACCCAGTACTTC.

In its sample, this clonotype was seen a few times. The chain is built from TRBV20-1 and TRBJ1-4, with D possibly TRBD1 on 6 matching bases. Trimming removed 0 bases at V and 7 bases at J, with 12 bases between. The CDR3 consists of 14 residues. Germline CDR1 reads DFQATT; CDR2 reads SNEGSKA (reference sequence). The DNA for the CDR3 is TGCAGTGCTAGAGATGGCAGGGGTCGTGAAAAACTGTTTTTT. This gives the protein CSARDGRGREKLFF.

Turning to this clonotype: Just one base apart from a much larger clone, this may be a read error. The rearrangement links TRBV11-2 to TRBJ1-2, with 9 bases aligning to TRBD1. The germline gives CDR1 SGHAT, CDR2 FQNNGV. The CDR3 runs to 14 residues. CDR3 bases: TGTGCCAGCAGCTTTGACAGGGGGGCCTATGGCTGCACCTTC. Translated, it gives CASSFDRGAYGCTF.

This clonotype was counted many times. V and J are TRBV12-3 or TRBV12-4 and TRBJ1-5, with D tentatively TRBD1 (6 bases). The CDR3 is 15 residues long. Between the trimmed V and J ends, which lost 5 bases and 2 bases, there was a span of 13 bases. The CDR3: CASSPGVGGNQPQHF. CDR3 DNA: TGTGCCAGCAGTCCAGGGGTTGGTGGCAATCAGCCCCAGCATTTT.

The chain has TRBV5-6 and TRBJ1-5; tentatively, D is TRBD1 (6 bases). Germline-derived CDR1 and CDR2 are SGHDT and YYEEEE. V lost 5 bases to trimming and J lost 0 bases, with 12 bases between them. CDR3 length: 15 residues. The CDR3 region is CASSWGPDSNQPQHF. CDR3 coding DNA: TGTGCCAGCAGTTGGGGGCCGGATAGCAATCAGCCCCAGCATTTT.

In this sample, this clonotype turned up once. The CDR3 reads CASSQEIGTNTEAFF. The CDR3, as DNA: TGCGCCAGCAGCCAAGAGATTGGCACGAACACTGAAGCTTTCTTT. V is TRBV4-3 and J is TRBJ1-1; the D is unclear. The CDR3 sequence is 15 residues long. Per germline, CDR1 LGHNA and CDR2 YSLEER. The V end lost 0 bases, the J end lost 1 base, and 9 bases lay between the germline ends.

In its sample, this clonotype was seen a few times. The chain links TRBV10-3 to TRBJ1-2, with D uncertain. The CDR3 sequence is 14 residues long. Deletions cut 0 bases from V and 2 bases from J, with 7 bases between. Germline CDR1 ENHRY, CDR2 SYGVKD. This CDR3 reads CAISESGRNYGYTF. The DNA for the CDR3 is TGTGCCATCAGTGAGTCAGGGAGGAACTATGGCTACACCTTC.

This clonotype was recorded at least ten times. V is TRBV12-5 and J is TRBJ2-1, with 14 bases lining up with TRBD2. The CDR3 length is 15 residues. Germline V CDR1 and CDR2: LGHNT, FRNRAP. V was clipped by 6 bases and J by 12 bases; unmatched bases: 10. The CDR3 DNA reads as TGTGCTAGTGGCCCGGGACTAGCGGGAGTTGGAGGGCAGTTCTTC. Translated: CASGPGLAGVGGQFF.

Only a few counts were recorded for this clonotype. The J gene is TRBJ1-1, the V gene TRBV29-1; D unclear. Per the germline V gene, CDR1 is SQVTM and CDR2 is ANQGSEA. The CDR3 loop spans 13 amino acids. Trimming stripped 4 bases from V and 5 bases from J, with 14 bases between. DNA of the CDR3: TGCAGCGTTGGGCCGGAGTTGGGGACTGAAGCTTTCTTT. Protein product: CSVGPELGTEAFF.

This clonotype was recorded once. The V call is TRBV6-2 or TRBV6-3, the J call TRBJ2-2; 13 bases align to TRBD2. This CDR3 comprises 18 residues. Germline values: CDR1 MNHEY, CDR2 SVGEGT. The V segment lost 5 bases and the J segment 5 bases; nucleotides outside the gene matches: 11. The CDR3 reads CASSPRTSGRGWTGELFF. In DNA, the CDR3 is TGTGCCAGCAGTCCAAGGACTAGCGGGAGAGGCTGGACCGGGGAGCTGTTTTTT.

This clonotype was found many times. The J gene is TRBJ2-7, the V gene TRBV28; 8 bases agree with TRBD2. The CDR3 contains 13 residues. Germline-derived CDR1 and CDR2 are MDHEN and SYDVKM. J gave up 2 bases and V 10 bases, and 7 bases lay outside the gene matches. Here the CDR3 reads CATSTSGTYEQYF. CDR3 DNA: TGTGCCACCAGCACTAGCGGTACCTACGAGCAGTACTTC. The full variable domain, rest sourced from reference TRBV28 and TRBJ2-7, is DVKVTQSSRYLVKRTGEKVFLECVQDMDHENMFWYRQDPGLGLRLIYFSYDVKMKEKGDIPEGYSVSREKKERFSLILESASTNQTSMYLCATSTSGTYEQYFGPGTRLTVT.

This clonotype was recorded many times. The chain joins TRBV6-5 to TRBJ2-7; 11 bases line up with TRBD2. With 0 bases clipped from V and 6 bases from J, the junction kept 10 bases outside the gene matches. This CDR3 contains 17 residues. Germline V gives CDR1 MNHEY, CDR2 SVGAGI. CDR3 in DNA: TGTGCCAGCAGTTACTCGCCCACTAGCGGGAGAACCAGCGAGCAGTACTTC. Its translation is CASSYSPTSGRTSEQYF.

This chain connects TRBV18 to TRBJ2-4, with D uncertain. V was trimmed by 2 bases and J by 0 bases, leaving 14 bases between them. The CDR3 spans 17 residues. Germline assignment: CDR1 KGHSH and CDR2 LQKENI. CDR3 in amino acids: CASSPGRMELAKNIQYF. CDR3 DNA sequence: TGTGCCAGCTCACCAGGCAGGATGGAACTAGCCAAAAACATTCAGTACTTC. The entire variable domain, with the rest obtained from reference TRBV18 and TRBJ2-4, is as follows: NAGVMQNPRHLVRRRGQEARLRCSPMKGHSHVYWYRQLPEEGLKFMVYLQKENIIDESGMPKERFSAEFPKEGPSILRIQQVVRGDSAAYFCASSPGRMELAKNIQYFGAGTRLSVL.

The table lists this clonotype with a few counts. The genes are TRBV6-1 and TRBJ1-6; a weak D match, TRBD1 (6 bases). The CDR3 consists of 12 residues. Germline CDR1 reads MNHNS; CDR2 reads SASEGT. Trimming pared 5 bases from V and 15 bases from J, leaving 14 bases between. CDR3 protein: CASSPPGVVLHF. The CDR3 region has the DNA TGTGCCAGCAGTCCCCCAGGGGTAGTCCTCCACTTT.

In the case of this clonotype: A read error is possible here, since a much larger clone lies one base away. J is TRBJ2-7 and V is TRBV7-2; TRBD1 aligns across 8 bases. V shed 2 bases and J 4 bases; nucleotides not matched to a gene: 7. Germline values: CDR1 SGHTA, CDR2 FQGNSA. The CDR3 has 15 amino acids. For the CDR3, the DNA is TGTGCCAGCAGCTTAATGGCAGGGGGCCGTTACGAGCAGTACTTC. This translates into CASSLMAGGRYEQYF.

This clonotype was observed many times. V is TRBV10-2 and J is TRBJ2-4; 9 bases map to TRBD2. This CDR3 contains 17 residues. The J segment lost 0 bases and the V segment lost 2 bases, leaving 5 bases of the junction unmatched. The germline V gene has CDR1 WSHSY and CDR2 SAAADI. Here the CDR3 DNA reads TGCGCCAGCAGTGAGGCTAGCGGGATGGGAGCCAAAAACATTCAGTACTTC. It encodes CASSEASGMGAKNIQYF.

To note about this clonotype: The junction does not match germline at one end; this may be a read error. Here the CDR3 DNA reads TGTACCAGCAGTCCGGGGTACCGGGACGGTGGTTCGAGTGGCTACACCTTC. Its protein is CTSSPGYRDGGSSGYTF. The chain recombines TRBV3-1 with TRBJ1-2, with D possibly matching TRBD1 (5 bases). Germline CDR1 LGHDT, CDR2 YNNKEL (reference sequence). The CDR3 spans 17 residues.